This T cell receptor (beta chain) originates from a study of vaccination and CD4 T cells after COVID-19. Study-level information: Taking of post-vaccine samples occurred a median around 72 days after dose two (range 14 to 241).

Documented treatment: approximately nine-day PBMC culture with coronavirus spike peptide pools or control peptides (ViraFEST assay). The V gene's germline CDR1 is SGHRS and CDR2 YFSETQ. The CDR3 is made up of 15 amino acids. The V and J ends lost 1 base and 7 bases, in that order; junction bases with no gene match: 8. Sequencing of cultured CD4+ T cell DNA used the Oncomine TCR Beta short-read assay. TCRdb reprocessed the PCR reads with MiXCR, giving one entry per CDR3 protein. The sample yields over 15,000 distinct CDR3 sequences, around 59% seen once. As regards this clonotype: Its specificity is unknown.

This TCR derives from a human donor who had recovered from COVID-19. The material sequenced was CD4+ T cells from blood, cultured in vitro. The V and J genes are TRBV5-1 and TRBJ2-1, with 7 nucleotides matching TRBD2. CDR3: CASSLRLAAGNEQFF. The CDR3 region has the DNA TGCGCCAGCAGCTTGAGGCTAGCGGCGGGGAATGAGCAGTTCTTC.